This entry concerns a single T cell receptor (beta chain). The antigen is unknown. This record belongs to a study of T cells expressing NK-cell markers. Study-level background: The authors derived TCR beta repertoires from sorted CD3+CD56+NKG2C+, CD3+CD56+NKG2C- and CD3+CD56-NKG2C+ T cells. Among eight sequenced donors, seven carried HCMV seropositivity while one was seronegative.

TCR beta cDNA was generated via 5'RACE template switching incorporating UMIs. Using the 5' RACE reads, TCRdb records one entry per CDR3 protein without DNA. Found here are approximately 440,000 distinct CDR3 sequences; the top ten clones hold over 1.1%. Germline loops: CDR1 MNHNY, CDR2 SVGAGI (reference sequence). The CDR3 consists of 19 residues. Notes on the study in general: HCMV specificity of the expanded NKG2C+ T cell clones was not established.

This sequence joins TRBV6-6 and TRBJ2-2; TCRdb gives TRBD2 as the D gene, but with no DNA this cannot be confirmed. The TCR sequence derives from a woman aged 45 to 65 in good health. The sequenced sample was blood T cells: a sorted CD56 or NKG2C T cell subset, CD4+ or CD8+ T cells, or bulk PBMC T cells (not recorded which). The CDR3: CASSYPGTSGRSVAGELFF.